The rows below give T cell receptor beta chains drawn from one sample of a study of T cell responses to AZD1222 COVID-19 vaccine. TCRdb's table, derived via immunoSEQ multiplex PCR, lists solely in-frame clones and lacks some. The repertoire holds about 120,000 clones, with roughly 91% as singletons. The sequencing used peripheral blood, collected 28 days after the second AZD1222 dose. These receptors originate from an adult who received the AZD1222 COVID-19 vaccine. Both conserved end residues are part of each CDR3. The D gene is left open where the match is weak. Some rows mark clone size as missing; the rest say once, few, many or name a class of expanded clone.

>TRBV15|NA|12|TRBJ2-5|NA
TGTGCCACCAGCAGAGATGAGGAGACCCAGTACTTC
CATSRDEETQYF
>TRBV7-8|NA|14|TRBJ1-2|NA
TGTGCCAGCAGCTTGGCCCAGGGCTATTATGGCTACACCTTC
CASSLAQGYYGYTF
>TRBV9|NA|14|TRBJ1-5|NA
TGTGCCAGCAGCGCCACCTATAGCAATCAGCCCCAGCATTTT
CASSATYSNQPQHF
>TRBV27|NA|14|TRBJ1-2|NA
TGTGCCAGCAGTCCATTCCGGACAAACGGTGGCTACACCTTC
CASSPFRTNGGYTF
>TRBV30|NA|16|TRBJ2-3|TRBD2
TGTGCCTGGAGTGTACTGGCCAGCGGGGACGCCGGGGCGCAGTATTTT
CAWSVLASGDAGAQYF
>TRBV27|few|14|TRBJ2-7|NA
TGTGCCAGCAGTACATCACAGGGAGGGTACGAGCAGTACTTC
CASSTSQGGYEQYF
>TRBV3-1/TRBV3-2|NA|14|TRBJ1-6|NA
TGTGCCAGCAGCCAACTTGAGGGTAATTCACCCCTCCACTTT
CASSQLEGNSPLHF
>TRBV3-1/TRBV3-2|NA|16|TRBJ1-6|NA
TGTGCCAGCAGCCAAGAGCAGACAGCATGGGGGTCACCCCTCCACTTT
CASSQEQTAWGSPLHF
>TRBV6-6|NA|13|TRBJ1-6|NA
TGTGCCAGCTGGCAGGGGTTTGCGTCACCCCTCCACTTT
CASWQGFASPLHF
>TRBV12-3/TRBV12-4|NA|11|TRBJ2-2|NA
TGTGCCAGCAGCTTGAACGGGGAGCTGTTTTTT
CASSLNGELFF
>TRBV2|NA|14|TRBJ2-7|NA
TGTGCCAGCGAAGTCCCAGGGCTTACCTACGAGCAGTACTTC
CASEVPGLTYEQYF
>TRBV28|NA|14|TRBJ2-3|NA
TGTGCCAGCAGTAGAAAGCGGGGCACAGATACGCAGTATTTT
CASSRKRGTDTQYF
>TRBV30|once|13|TRBJ2-1|NA
TGTGCCTGTAAGCGCCCTCATATAAGTGAGCAGTTCTTC
CACKRPHISEQFF
>TRBV9|NA|17|TRBJ1-3|NA
TGTGCCAGCAGCGTAGGAAAGGATCCTATCTCTGGAAACACCATATATTTT
CASSVGKDPISGNTIYF
>TRBV18|NA|14|TRBJ2-5|NA
TGTGCCAGCTCACCAGGGGGCGGAACAGAGACCCAGTACTTC
CASSPGGGTETQYF
>TRBV4-3|NA|17|TRBJ2-2|NA
TGCGCCAGCAGCCGAGGGGCTAGCCGGGCGAACACCGGGGAGCTGTTTTTT
CASSRGASRANTGELFF
>TRBV18|NA|15|TRBJ1-5|TRBD1
TGTGCCAGCTCACCCTGGACAGGGGAAAATCAGCCCCAGCATTTT
CASSPWTGENQPQHF
>TRBV21-1|NA|15|TRBJ2-3|NA
TGTGCCAGCAGCAATTCCGGGGATAGCACAGATACGCAGTATTTT
CASSNSGDSTDTQYF
>TRBV29-1|once|13|TRBJ2-1|NA
TGCAGCGTCGGCCCACCCGGGGACGGGGAGCAGTTCTTC
CSVGPPGDGEQFF
>TRBV29-1|NA|14|TRBJ1-1|NA
TGCAGCGTTGGTGTATGGGCAGGGAACACTGAAGCTTTCTTT
CSVGVWAGNTEAFF
>TRBV24-1|NA|12|TRBJ2-5|NA
TGTGCCACCAGTGATTTTGGGGAGACCCAGTACTTC
CATSDFGETQYF
>TRBV6-5|once|14|TRBJ2-2|NA
TGTGCCAGCACGCAGGGGAGCTGGACCGGGGAGCTGTTTTTT
CASTQGSWTGELFF